This T cell receptor beta chain was recorded in a study of vaccination and CD4 T cells after COVID-19. Study details: Once diagnosed, patients had post-COVID samples drawn a median roughly 97 days later (range 35 to 161). From HCoV-229E, HCoV-OC43, HCoV-NL63 and SARS-CoV-2, overlapping spike peptides were used to stimulate the cells.

Comment on this clonotype: Its antigen is not identified.

The Oncomine TCR Beta short-read assay sequenced DNA from cultured CD4+ T cells. Genomic DNA was drawn out of CD4+ T cells grown in culture. TCRdb used MiXCR to reprocess the PCR reads, holding one entry per CDR3 protein. This table has 9,500 to 14,000 distinct CDR3 sequences, under 45% appearing once. J was trimmed by 4 bases and V by 6 bases; bases with no gene match: 14. The CDR3 contains 17 residues. CDR1 MNHNS and CDR2 SASEGT come from the germline V gene. Treatment specified: 10-day PBMC culture with coronavirus spike peptide pools or control peptides (ViraFEST assay). The collection of CD4+ T cells from the unexposed donor took place before the COVID-19 pandemic (2011-2018).

The sequence came from a human donor in good health. Sequencing input: CD4+ T cells from blood, cultured in vitro. V usage is TRBV6-1 and J usage is TRBJ2-3, with TRBD1 identical over 9 bases. The CDR3 protein is CASRYPPRTGAPDTQYF. Written as DNA, the CDR3 is TGTGCCAGCAGGTATCCTCCCCGGACAGGGGCTCCAGATACGCAGTATTTT.